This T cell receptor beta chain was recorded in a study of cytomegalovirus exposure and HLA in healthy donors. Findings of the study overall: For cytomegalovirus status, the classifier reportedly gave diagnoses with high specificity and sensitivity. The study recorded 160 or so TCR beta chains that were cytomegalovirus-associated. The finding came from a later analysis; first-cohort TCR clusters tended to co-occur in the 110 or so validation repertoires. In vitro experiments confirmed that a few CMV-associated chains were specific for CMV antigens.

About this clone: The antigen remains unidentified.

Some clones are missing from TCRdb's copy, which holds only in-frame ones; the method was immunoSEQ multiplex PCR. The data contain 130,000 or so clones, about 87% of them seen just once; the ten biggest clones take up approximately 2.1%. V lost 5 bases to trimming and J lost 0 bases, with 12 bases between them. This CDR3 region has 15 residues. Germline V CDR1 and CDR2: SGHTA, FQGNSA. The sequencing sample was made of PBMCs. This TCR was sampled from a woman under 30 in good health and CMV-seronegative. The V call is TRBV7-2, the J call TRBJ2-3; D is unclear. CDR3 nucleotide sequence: TGTGCCAGCAGCGTCCTAGGAGACAGCACAGATACGCAGTATTTT. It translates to CASSVLGDSTDTQYF.